One sample yielded the 22 T cell receptor beta chains listed below, sequenced in a study of T cells after yellow fever vaccination. From the 5' RACE reads, TCRdb called clonotypes with MiXCR, one entry per CDR3 protein. The data show roughly 150,000 distinct CDR3 sequences, over 7% seen once. The starting material was CD4+ T cells sorted from PBMCs, obtained 5 days after the yellow fever booster vaccination. The source is a man aged 30 to 45 who received the YFV17D yellow fever vaccine.

As regards this clonotype: Just one base apart from a much larger clone, this may be a read error. The chain links TRBV20-1 to TRBJ2-7; tentative D call: TRBD2 (6 bases). This CDR3 is 15 amino acids long. Germline loops: CDR1 DFQATT, CDR2 SNEGSKA (reference sequence). V dropped 0 bases and J dropped 7 bases, with 19 bases sitting between them. CDR3 DNA: TGCAGTGCTAGAGATGGGAATAGCCCTCGGGAGGAGCAGTACTTC. Amino acid sequence: CSARDGNSPREEQYF.

This clonotype was counted at least ten times. The chain combines TRBV7-9 with TRBJ1-2; D not certain. CDR3 length: 14 amino acids. The V and J ends lost 1 base and 4 bases respectively, with 10 bases between them. Germline values: CDR1 SEHNR, CDR2 FQNEAQ (reference sequence). The CDR3: CASSLVRPTYGYTF. The CDR3 bases are TGTGCCAGCAGCTTAGTTCGCCCAACCTATGGCTACACCTTC.

This clonotype was counted ten times or more. Germline and junction disagree at one end, which may indicate a read error. V is TRBV7-7 and J is TRBJ2-2; a possible D gene is TRBD2 (6 bases). This CDR3 contains 16 residues. Germline values: CDR1 SSHAT, CDR2 FNYEAQ (reference sequence). CDR3 residues: CASSLEPGANTGELFF. CDR3 bases: TGTGCTAGCAGCTTAGAACCGGGGGCGAACACCGGGGAGCTGTTTTTT. The full variable domain, its missing parts supplied by reference TRBV7-7 and TRBJ2-2, is GAGVSQSPRYKVTKRGQDVTLRCDPISSHATLYWYQQALGQGPEFLTYFNYEAQPDKSGLPSDRFSAERPEGSISTLTIQRTEQRDSAMYRCASSLEPGANTGELFFGEGSRLTVL.

This clonotype was detected ten times or more. The V call is TRBV7-3, the J call TRBJ2-2; 7 bases are shared with TRBD1. This CDR3 comprises 14 residues. Germline V lookup: CDR1 SGHTA, CDR2 FQGTGA. J gave up 5 bases and V 4 bases, and 4 bases lay outside the gene matches. CDR3 sequence reads: CASSSAQGTGELFF. As DNA, the CDR3 is TGTGCCAGCAGCTCCGCACAGGGGACCGGGGAGCTGTTTTTT.

This clonotype occurred many times. The chain joins TRBV20-1 to TRBJ2-7; 9 nucleotides agree with TRBD2. Germline V gives CDR1 DFQATT, CDR2 SNEGSKA (reference sequence). Trimming cost V 0 bases and J 2 bases; bases outside gene matches: 5. This CDR3 is built from 15 residues. This chain's CDR3 is CSAREEREATYEQYF. DNA for the CDR3: TGCAGTGCTAGAGAGGAGCGGGAGGCTACCTACGAGCAGTACTTC.

The table lists this clonotype with many counts. J is TRBJ1-2 and V is TRBV7-2; D gene uncertain. The CDR3 loop spans 9 amino acids. The germline V and J ends were trimmed by 4 bases and 13 bases, with 7 bases remaining between them. The germline V gene has CDR1 SGHTA and CDR2 FQGNSA. CDR3 protein: CASSSFATF. As DNA, the CDR3 is TGTGCCAGCAGCTCTTTCGCCACCTTC.

This clonotype was seen at least ten times. V is TRBV5-1 and J is TRBJ2-1; 7 bases are shared with TRBD2. The V gene's germline CDR1 is SGHRS and CDR2 YFSETQ. The CDR3 spans 14 residues. With 0 bases clipped from V and 6 bases from J, the junction kept 3 bases outside the gene matches. CDR3 coding DNA: TGCGCCAGCAGCTTGGTTTCGGGAGGCAATGAGCAGTTCTTC. Protein product: CASSLVSGGNEQFF.

The rearrangement links TRBV20-1 to TRBJ2-3; 11 bases fit TRBD2. The CDR3 contains 15 residues. The germline V gene encodes CDR1 DFQATT and CDR2 SNEGSKA (reference sequence). Unmatched junction bases numbered 3, after V lost 4 bases and J lost 0 bases. Here the CDR3 reads CSAMRLAGSTDTQYF. The CDR3 DNA reads as TGCAGTGCTATGAGACTAGCGGGGAGCACAGATACGCAGTATTTT.

This clonotype was seen only a few times. This rearrangement joins TRBV4-2 to TRBJ2-2; 8 nucleotides match TRBD2. Germline CDR1 is LGHNA and CDR2 is YNFKEQ. CDR3 size: 18 residues. Losses at the gene ends were 1 base for V and 8 bases for J; bases not matched to a gene: 15. DNA of the CDR3: TGTGCCAGCAGCCAAGGCGCAGCGGGAGACGCAGATGCGGGGGAGCTGTTTTTT. Protein product: CASSQGAAGDADAGELFF.

This clonotype was seen only a few times. The CDR3 reads CASSHWDSSYEQYF. CDR3 sequence (DNA): TGTGCCAGCAGCCATTGGGACAGTTCCTACGAGCAGTACTTC. The gene calls are TRBV7-2 and TRBJ2-7, with TRBD1 matching 7 bases. CDR3 size: 14 residues. Per the germline V gene, CDR1 is SGHTA and CDR2 is FQGNSA. V lost 5 bases, J lost 1 base, and 5 bases stayed unmatched.

This clonotype was counted many times. The V and J genes are TRBV29-1 and TRBJ1-2; D is uncertain. V gave up 7 bases and J gave up 0 bases, with 12 bases separating them. From germline, CDR1 is SQVTM and CDR2 ANQGSEA. CDR3 length: 13 residues. Written as DNA, the CDR3 is TGCAGCGCCGGAGACGGTACTAACTATGGCTACACCTTC. Translation gives CSAGDGTNYGYTF.

Turning to this clonotype: A read error is possible here, since a much larger clone lies one base away. The rearrangement joins TRBV20-1 to TRBJ2-1; 8 nucleotides line up with TRBD1. This CDR3 comprises 14 residues. CDR1 and CDR2 from the germline V gene are DFQATT and SNEGSKA (reference sequence). After removal of 3 bases from V and 8 bases from J, the junction contained 9 bases not matched to a gene. This CDR3 is CSARPETGAYEQFF. DNA of the CDR3: TGCAGTGCTAGGCCCGAGACAGGGGCCTATGAGCAGTTCTTC.

This clonotype has at least ten counts. V is TRBV7-8 and J is TRBJ2-7; D might be TRBD1 (6 bases). Between the trimmed V and J ends, which lost 5 bases and 3 bases, there was a span of 14 bases. CDR3 length: 14 residues. CDR1 is SGHVS, CDR2 FQNEAQ, per germline. CDR3 coding DNA: TGTGCCAGCAGCGGGATTGGACAGTTCTACGAGCAGTACTTC. Residues: CASSGIGQFYEQYF.

The gene calls are TRBV30 and TRBJ2-7; weak D call: TRBD2 (6 bases). The ends were cut back, 8 bases at V and 2 bases at J, with 13 bases in the middle. CDR1 is GTSNPN, CDR2 SVGIG, per germline (reference sequence). This CDR3 contains 12 residues. The CDR3 loop reads CAGGERTYEQYF. For the CDR3, the DNA is TGTGCCGGCGGGGAGAGGACCTACGAGCAGTACTTC.

This clonotype has just a few counts. The V and J genes are TRBV5-4 and TRBJ2-3; 8 nucleotides agree with TRBD2. The CDR3 length is 15 residues. The junction had 8 bases not matched to a gene; V was cut back by 4 bases and J by 4 bases. CDR1 and CDR2 (germline): SGHNT, YYREEE (reference sequence). This CDR3 reads CASSPAGARPDTQYF. In DNA, the CDR3 is TGTGCCAGCAGCCCAGCGGGAGCTAGGCCAGATACGCAGTATTTT.

In this sample, this clonotype turned up many times. This rearrangement joins TRBV7-9 to TRBJ2-2, with D perhaps matching TRBD1 (6 bases). Deletions cut 3 bases from V and 3 bases from J, with 14 bases between. The germline CDR1 and CDR2 sequences are SEHNR and FQNEAQ (reference sequence). This CDR3 has 16 residues. The CDR3 sequence is CASSLFQGTYTGELFF. CDR3 DNA: TGTGCCAGCAGCTTGTTTCAGGGGACGTACACCGGGGAGCTGTTTTTT.

The sample holds many counts of this clonotype. The rearrangement links TRBV5-4 to TRBJ2-1, with 9 bases aligning to TRBD2. This CDR3 is built from 13 residues. The ends lost 7 bases at V and 6 bases at J; junction bases unmatched: 5. CDR1 SGHNT and CDR2 YYREEE come from the germline V gene (reference sequence). Written as DNA, the CDR3 is TGTGCCAGCTGGCTAGCGGGATCCAATGAGCAGTTCTTC. Protein sequence: CASWLAGSNEQFF.

This clonotype has ten or more counts. The V gene is TRBV4-3, the J gene TRBJ1-5; D is possibly TRBD1 (5 bases). CDR1 is LGHNA and CDR2 is YSLEER in the germline V gene. V dropped 1 base and J dropped 6 bases, with 10 bases sitting between them. The CDR3 consists of 14 residues. In DNA form, the CDR3 reads TGCGCCAGCAGCCAAGGCCTGGGGCTTCAGCCCCAGCATTTT. Amino acid sequence: CASSQGLGLQPQHF.

The chain employs TRBV4-1 and TRBJ1-5, with TRBD1 as a possible D gene (5 bases). The CDR3 has 16 amino acids. Germline-derived CDR1 and CDR2 are MGHRA and YSYEKL. Between the trimmed V and J ends, which lost 0 bases and 1 base, there was a span of 10 bases. CDR3 bases: TGCGCCAGCAGCCAAGAAGGGAGGGGAAGCAATCAGCCCCAGCATTTT. Translating gives CASSQEGRGSNQPQHF.

This clonotype was picked up many times. The genes are TRBV6-1 and TRBJ2-4; 7 bases are shared with TRBD2. Germline V lookup: CDR1 MNHNS, CDR2 SASEGT. The V and J ends lost 6 bases and 0 bases, in that order; junction bases with no gene match: 2. This CDR3 is 14 amino acids long. The CDR3 coding sequence is TGTGCCAGCAGGCGGGGGATAGCCAAAAACATTCAGTACTTC. Amino acids: CASRRGIAKNIQYF.

The rearrangement joins TRBV5-5 to TRBJ2-1; 11 bases line up with TRBD2. The germline V gene encodes CDR1 SGHKS and CDR2 YYEKEE (reference sequence). This CDR3 region has 16 residues. Trimming cost V 2 bases and J 1 base; bases outside gene matches: 2. CDR3 DNA sequence: TGTGCCAGCAGCTTTACTAGCGGGAGTTCCTACAATGAGCAGTTCTTC. Amino acids: CASSFTSGSSYNEQFF.

This clonotype was seen at least ten times. This chain joins TRBV18 and TRBJ1-2, with TRBD1 identical over 7 bases. With V trimmed by 3 bases and J by 0 bases, 4 bases remained unmatched. Germline CDR1 is KGHSH and CDR2 is LQKENI. The CDR3 is made up of 15 amino acids. The CDR3 coding sequence is TGTGCCAGCTCACCGGGGACAGCTGCTAACTATGGCTACACCTTC. This encodes CASSPGTAANYGYTF.